The present T cell receptor beta chain was sequenced within a study of low-dose radiotherapy and immunotherapy resistance in tumors. Study-wide background: Each fraction for Cohort 1 was 0.5 Gy, given every 2 weeks, and the total came to 6.5 Gy. Patients took oral aspirin 300 mg daily for four cycles from cycle 1 day 1.

Donors were administered nivolumab, ipilimumab, aspirin and low-dose cyclophosphamide, together with low-dose radiotherapy. Eligibility was restricted to patients presenting with advanced solid tumors that lacked tumor-infiltrating lymphocytes. The CDR3 is made up of 13 amino acids. Germline lookup yields CDR1 KGHSH and CDR2 LQKENI. V gave up 2 bases and J gave up 1 base, with 5 bases separating them. First-strand cDNA relied on TRAV- and TRBV-specific primers spanning alpha and beta chains. A constant-region primer paired with the V-primer adapter amplified TCRs over roughly 18 PCR cycles. From the reads, TCRdb called clonotypes with MiXCR, one entry per CDR3 protein. The profile covers 12,000 to 15,000 distinct CDR3 sequences, with approximately 68% appearing a single time and 4% to 5.5% taken by the ten largest.

V gene TRBV18 combines with J gene TRBJ2-5; D not certain. This TCR was recovered from a human donor with advanced metastatic prostate, ovarian, gallbladder or colorectal cancer (not recorded which). This table probably holds off-target reads from a library built for another chain. The CDR3 protein is CASSPRSQETQYF. DNA of the CDR3: TGTGCCAGCTCACCAAGATCCCAAGAGACCCAGTACTTC.